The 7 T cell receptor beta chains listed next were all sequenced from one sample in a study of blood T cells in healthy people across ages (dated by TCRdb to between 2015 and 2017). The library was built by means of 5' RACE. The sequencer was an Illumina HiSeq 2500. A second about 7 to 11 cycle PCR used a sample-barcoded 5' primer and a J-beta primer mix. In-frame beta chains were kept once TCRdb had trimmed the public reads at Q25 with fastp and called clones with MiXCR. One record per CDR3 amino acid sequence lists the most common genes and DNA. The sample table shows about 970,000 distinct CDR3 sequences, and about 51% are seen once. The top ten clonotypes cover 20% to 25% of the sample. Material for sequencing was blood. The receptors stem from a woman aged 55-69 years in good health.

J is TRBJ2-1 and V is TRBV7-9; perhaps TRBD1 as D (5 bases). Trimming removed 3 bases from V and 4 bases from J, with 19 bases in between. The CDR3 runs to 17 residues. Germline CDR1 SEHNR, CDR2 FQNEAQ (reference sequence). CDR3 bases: TGTGCCAGCAGCTTTAGGGCGCCAGGGTTGGGGTACAATGAGCAGTTCTTC. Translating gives CASSFRAPGLGYNEQFF.

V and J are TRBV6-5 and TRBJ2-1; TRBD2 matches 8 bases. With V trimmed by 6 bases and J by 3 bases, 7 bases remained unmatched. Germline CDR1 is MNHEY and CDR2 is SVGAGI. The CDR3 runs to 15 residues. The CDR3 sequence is CASRLAGRRYNEQFF. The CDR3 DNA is TGTGCCAGCAGATTAGCGGGAAGGCGCTACAATGAGCAGTTCTTC.

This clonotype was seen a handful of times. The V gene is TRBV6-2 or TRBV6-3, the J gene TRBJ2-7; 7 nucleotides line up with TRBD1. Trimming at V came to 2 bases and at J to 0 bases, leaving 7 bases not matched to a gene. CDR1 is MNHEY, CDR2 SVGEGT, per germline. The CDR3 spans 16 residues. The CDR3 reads CASSYPRQGISYEQYF. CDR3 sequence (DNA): TGTGCCAGCAGTTACCCCAGACAGGGCATCTCCTACGAGCAGTACTTC.

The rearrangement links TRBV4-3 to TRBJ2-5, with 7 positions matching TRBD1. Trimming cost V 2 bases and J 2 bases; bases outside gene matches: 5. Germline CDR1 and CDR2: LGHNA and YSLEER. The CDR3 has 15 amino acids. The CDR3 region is CASSQSGQEQETQYF. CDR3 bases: TGCGCCAGCAGCCAAAGTGGACAGGAACAAGAGACCCAGTACTTC.

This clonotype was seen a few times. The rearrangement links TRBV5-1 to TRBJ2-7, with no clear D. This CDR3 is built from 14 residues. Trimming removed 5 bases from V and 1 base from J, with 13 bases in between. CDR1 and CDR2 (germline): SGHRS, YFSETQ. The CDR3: CASRARAGSYEQYF. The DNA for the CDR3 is TGCGCCAGCAGAGCAAGGGCCGGTTCCTACGAGCAGTACTTC.

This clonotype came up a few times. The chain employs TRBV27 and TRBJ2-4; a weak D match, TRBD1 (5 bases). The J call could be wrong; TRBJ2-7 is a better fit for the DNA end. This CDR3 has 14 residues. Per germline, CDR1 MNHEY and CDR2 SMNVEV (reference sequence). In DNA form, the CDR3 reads TGTGCCAGCAGTTCGGCAGGGCCGCTCTACGAGCAGTACTTC. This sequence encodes CASSSAGPLYEQYF.

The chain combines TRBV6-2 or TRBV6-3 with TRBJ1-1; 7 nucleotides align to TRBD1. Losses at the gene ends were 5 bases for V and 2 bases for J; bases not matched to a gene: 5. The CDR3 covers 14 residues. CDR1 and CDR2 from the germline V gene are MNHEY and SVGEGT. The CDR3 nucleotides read TGTGCCAGCAGTCAAACAGGGGAAAACACTGAAGCTTTCTTT. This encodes CASSQTGENTEAFF.